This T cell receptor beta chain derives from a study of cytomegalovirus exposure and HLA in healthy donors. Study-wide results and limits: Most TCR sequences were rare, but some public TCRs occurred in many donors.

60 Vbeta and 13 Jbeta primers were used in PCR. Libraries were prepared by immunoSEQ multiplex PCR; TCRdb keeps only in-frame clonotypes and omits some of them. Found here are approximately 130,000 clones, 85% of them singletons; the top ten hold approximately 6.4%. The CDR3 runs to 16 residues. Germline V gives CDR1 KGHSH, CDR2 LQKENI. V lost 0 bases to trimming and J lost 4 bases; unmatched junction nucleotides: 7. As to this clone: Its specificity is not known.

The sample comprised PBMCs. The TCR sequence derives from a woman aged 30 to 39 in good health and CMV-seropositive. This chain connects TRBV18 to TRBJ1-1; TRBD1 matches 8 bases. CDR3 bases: TGTGCCAGCTCACCACCGGTGGGGGGGACAGGCACTGAAGCTTTCTTT. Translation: CASSPPVGGTGTEAFF.